One sample yielded the 5 T cell receptor beta chains listed below, sequenced in a study of siplizumab effects on memory and regulatory T cells. Libraries were prepared by immunoSEQ multiplex PCR; TCRdb keeps only in-frame clonotypes and omits some of them. The sample has some 80,000 clones; about 95% are singletons. The sequencing sample was made of CD8+ T cells sorted from blood. These TCRs come from a human donor in good health.

The gene calls are TRBV19 and TRBJ2-7, with D possibly TRBD2 on 5 matching bases. CDR3 size: 15 residues. The V gene's germline CDR1 is LNHDA and CDR2 SQIVND (reference sequence). V gave up 1 base and J gave up 1 base, with 11 bases separating them. CDR3 nucleotides: TGTGCCAGTAGTATAGCCGAGGGCCTGTCCTACGAGCAGTACTTC. Amino acid sequence: CASSIAEGLSYEQYF.

CDR3 protein: CASSLAGVKANEKLFF. DNA for the CDR3: TGTGCCAGCAGCTTAGCGGGCGTCAAGGCTAATGAAAAACTGTTTTTT. J is TRBJ1-4 and V is TRBV7-6; no clear D. This CDR3 contains 16 residues. V lost 0 bases and J lost 3, with 11 bases in between. The germline gives CDR1 SGHVS, CDR2 FNYEAQ.

This clone was seen repeatedly, ten times or more. The same CDR3 arises from other DNA sequences in this sample as well. The chain combines TRBV19 with TRBJ2-1; 8 positions agree with TRBD2. V shed 4 bases and J 6 bases; nucleotides not matched to a gene: 8. CDR1 LNHDA and CDR2 SQIVND come from the germline V gene (reference sequence). The CDR3 contains 15 residues. The CDR3 DNA sequence: TGTGCCAGTAGTAGAGGAGCGGGAGTAAGCAATGAGCAGTTCTTC. It encodes CASSRGAGVSNEQFF. The full variable domain, in which reference TRBV19 and TRBJ2-1 provide the parts outside the CDR3, is DGGITQSPKYLFRKEGQNVTLSCEQNLNHDAMYWYRQDPGQGLRLIYYSQIVNDFQKGDIAEGYSVSREKKESFPLTVTSAQKNPTAFYLCASSRGAGVSNEQFFGPGTRLTVL.

The chain links TRBV15 to TRBJ2-1; no definite D call. The CDR3 contains 13 residues. V was trimmed by 5 bases and J by 6 bases, leaving 11 bases between them. CDR1 LNHNV and CDR2 YYDKDF come from the germline V gene (reference sequence). The CDR3 spells CATSLPRANEQFF. CDR3 bases: TGTGCCACCAGCTTACCTAGGGCCAATGAGCAGTTCTTC.

The chain is built from TRBV7-8 and TRBJ2-7, with 12 bases fitting TRBD2. From germline, CDR1 is SGHVS and CDR2 FQNEAQ. This CDR3 has 19 amino acids. After removal of 5 bases from V and 5 bases from J, the junction contained 19 bases not matched to a gene. The CDR3 sequence is CASSDLGLAGSPRLNEQYF. Written as DNA, the CDR3 is TGTGCCAGCAGCGATCTTGGACTAGCGGGAAGCCCTAGGTTGAACGAGCAGTACTTC.